The 8 T cell receptor beta chains below come from one sample, sequenced in a study of CD8 T cells in ankylosing spondylitis. Each CDR3 protein gets one entry after TCRdb re-called the 5' RACE reads with MiXCR. The sample shows around 53,000 distinct CDR3 sequences, 7.4% of them seen only once. Sequences were obtained from blood, either unsorted or a sorted T cell fraction (not recorded which). The receptors originated from a female donor with ankylosing spondylitis or in good health (not recorded which).

In its sample, this clonotype was seen many times. The V and J genes are TRBV5-1 and TRBJ2-1, with TRBD2 matching over 8 bases. Germline lookup yields CDR1 SGHRS and CDR2 YFSETQ. Losses at the gene ends were 6 bases for V and 7 bases for J; bases not matched to a gene: 9. The CDR3 covers 14 residues. The CDR3 spells CASTSGGANNEQFF. The CDR3 DNA is TGCGCCAGCACCTCGGGGGGGGCCAATAATGAGCAGTTCTTC.

This clonotype was counted many times. V is TRBV5-1 and J is TRBJ1-5, with D tentatively TRBD1 (5 bases). The CDR3 extends over 15 amino acids. The V gene lost 4 bases and the J gene lost 5 bases, with 16 bases spanning the gap. The germline gives CDR1 SGHRS, CDR2 YFSETQ. The CDR3 loop is CASSPEGQSDQPQHF. In DNA form, the CDR3 reads TGCGCCAGCAGCCCCGAGGGGCAAAGCGATCAGCCCCAGCATTTT.

Many counts were recorded for this clonotype. The rearrangement uses TRBV6-1 and TRBJ2-3, with a possible D match to TRBD1 (5 bases). Trimming shortened V by 2 bases and J by 5 bases, and 11 bases separated the two germline ends. This CDR3 is built from 14 residues. Germline V lookup: CDR1 MNHNS, CDR2 SASEGT. For the CDR3, the DNA is TGTGCCAGCAGTGAACAGGGTTGGGGAGATACGCAGTATTTT. Encoded protein: CASSEQGWGDTQYF.

This clonotype appeared a few times. The chain employs TRBV19 and TRBJ2-5, with 9 bases fitting TRBD1. Losses at the gene ends were 8 bases for V and 0 bases for J; bases not matched to a gene: 7. Germline V gives CDR1 LNHDA, CDR2 SQIVND (reference sequence). The CDR3 contains 15 residues. The chain's CDR3 is CASDPRDRDQETQYF. The CDR3 region has the DNA TGTGCCAGTGATCCCCGGGACAGGGACCAAGAGACCCAGTACTTC.

This clonotype was counted many times. The chain has TRBV5-1 and TRBJ1-5, with 10 bases aligning to TRBD1. The CDR3 contains 15 residues. Germline V gene sequence: CDR1 SGHRS, CDR2 YFSETQ. V lost 4 bases, J lost 4 bases, and 5 bases stayed unmatched. CDR3 sequence (DNA): TGCGCCAGCAGCGGCGGGACAGGGGATAATCAGCCCCAGCATTTT. Translating it yields CASSGGTGDNQPQHF.

In this sample, this clonotype turned up many times. The chain joins TRBV20-1 to TRBJ1-4; no clear D gene. The CDR3 loop spans 13 amino acids. Trimming left V 3 bases short and J 8 bases short, with 13 bases between. Germline lookup yields CDR1 DFQATT and CDR2 SNEGSKA (reference sequence). The DNA for the CDR3 is TGCAGTGCTAGGCGCGGGGTGGAAGAAAAACTGTTTTTT. Encoded protein: CSARRGVEEKLFF.

This chain links TRBV4-1 with TRBJ1-1; TRBD1 might be the D (5 bases). From germline, CDR1 is MGHRA and CDR2 YSYEKL. The CDR3 totals 16 residues. V was shortened by 3 bases and J by 0 bases, with 14 bases between the two germline ends. For the CDR3, the DNA is TGCGCCAGCAGCCACCCGAAGACAGACCTGAACACTGAAGCTTTCTTT. Encoded protein: CASSHPKTDLNTEAFF.

This clonotype was counted many times. This rearrangement joins TRBV20-1 to TRBJ1-6, with a tentative D call TRBD1 (6 bases). The CDR3 contains 17 residues. The germline CDR1 and CDR2 sequences are DFQATT and SNEGSKA (reference sequence). The germline V and J ends were trimmed by 6 bases and 2 bases, with 20 bases remaining between them. CDR3 DNA: TGCAGTGCCACCCGGGGGCTTCCCCCAGCCTATAATTCACCCCTCCACTTT. Residues: CSATRGLPPAYNSPLHF.